These 5 T cell receptor beta chains were sequenced from one sample in a study of T cells in Graves' hyperthyroidism and ophthalmopathy (dated 2019 in TCRdb). The library was prepared using multiplex PCR. TCRdb records Illumina HiSeq 2000 as the sequencer. The TCR beta CDR3 regions were amplified from RNA transcripts. The TCR CDR3 was subjected to a first round of RT-PCR using the HTBI primer set and the Qiagen OneStep RT-PCR kit. Starting from the raw public reads, TCRdb applied fastp trimming at Q25, assembled clones with MiXCR and retained in-frame beta chains. Every CDR3 protein is listed once, alongside the most common genes and DNA of its rows. The sample includes some 580,000 distinct CDR3 sequences, with around 16% observed a single time. Of the sample, about 3.5% is held by the ten largest clones. The sequenced material came from blood. The receptors derive from a woman aged 40 to 50 with Graves' ophthalmopathy.

This clonotype has at least ten counts. The V and J genes are TRBV7-9 and TRBJ2-5; 7 nucleotides align to TRBD1. Trimming took 2 bases from V and 5 from J; bases not matched to a gene: 8. The germline CDR1 and CDR2 sequences are SEHNR and FQNEAQ (reference sequence). This CDR3 comprises 15 residues. The CDR3 sequence: CASSLRVDRAETQYF. The CDR3, as DNA: TGTGCCAGCAGCTTACGGGTTGACAGGGCTGAGACCCAGTACTTC.

V usage is TRBV2 and J usage is TRBJ1-6; D is ambiguous. CDR3 length equals 18 residues. The ends were cut back, 7 bases at V and 0 bases at J, with 19 bases in the middle. The V gene's germline CDR1 is SNHLY and CDR2 FYNNEI. For the CDR3, the DNA is TGTGCCAGCACCCAATGGACTCCGGCTAGCTCCTATAATTCACCCCTCCACTTT. Translation gives CASTQWTPASSYNSPLHF.

The V and J genes are TRBV5-5 and TRBJ2-7; 8 positions agree with TRBD1. V was pared by 0 bases and J by 3 bases, with 5 bases of the junction left unmatched. CDR3 length: 15 amino acids. The V gene's germline CDR1 is SGHKS and CDR2 YYEKEE (reference sequence). The CDR3 loop reads CASSLEVGQGYEQYF. The CDR3 nucleotides are TGTGCCAGCAGCTTGGAAGTTGGACAGGGCTACGAGCAGTACTTC.

There are many counts of this clonotype. The chain recombines TRBV13 with TRBJ1-2; possibly TRBD1 for D (5 bases). In germline, CDR1 is PRHDT, CDR2 FYEKMQ (reference sequence). With 6 bases removed from V and 6 bases from J, the gap between germline ends came to 20 bases. This CDR3 comprises 15 residues. As DNA, the CDR3 is TGTGCCAGCAGTAACTACGTCAGGGTATCGGATGGCTACACCTTC. It yields the protein CASSNYVRVSDGYTF.

This clonotype was seen at least ten times. The V gene is TRBV2, the J gene TRBJ2-7, with D hard to call. Germline lookup yields CDR1 SNHLY and CDR2 FYNNEI. The CDR3 has 15 residues. The V end lost 3 bases, the J end lost 1 base, and 13 bases lay between the germline ends. The CDR3 protein is CASSETQVLSYEQYF. Written as DNA, the CDR3 is TGTGCCAGCAGTGAGACCCAGGTCCTATCCTACGAGCAGTACTTC.